This T cell receptor (beta chain) was captured by sequencing in a study of beta chain features in type 1 diabetes. General study findings and limits: Moderate but significant shortening of TCRB CDR3s was recorded in all four CD4+ subsets from Type 1 diabetes patients.

Based on CD45RO/CCR7/CD25/CD127/CD95/CD27, CD4+ regulatory, stem cell-like memory, naive and central memory cells were sorted. Of the isolated RNA, all was reverse transcribed, and so the sequenced material was expressed TCRB transcripts. Clones were sequenced by immunoSEQ multiplex PCR, and TCRdb holds only the in-frame ones, with some missing. The repertoire holds approximately 260,000 clones, with 20% to 25% as singletons. About this clone itself: Its antigen is as yet unknown.

Sequenced material: naive CD4+ T cells from blood. The sequence came from a woman aged 30 to 39 with type 1 diabetes.

The CDR3 DNA is TGTGCCTGGAGTAGCGCGGAGACCCAGTACTTC. It specifies CAWSSAETQYF. The V and J genes are TRBV30 and TRBJ2-5; no reliable D call. CDR1 is GTSNPN, CDR2 SVGIG, per germline (reference sequence). CDR3 length: 11 amino acids. V was cut by 2 bases and J by 5 bases, with 6 bases left in between.